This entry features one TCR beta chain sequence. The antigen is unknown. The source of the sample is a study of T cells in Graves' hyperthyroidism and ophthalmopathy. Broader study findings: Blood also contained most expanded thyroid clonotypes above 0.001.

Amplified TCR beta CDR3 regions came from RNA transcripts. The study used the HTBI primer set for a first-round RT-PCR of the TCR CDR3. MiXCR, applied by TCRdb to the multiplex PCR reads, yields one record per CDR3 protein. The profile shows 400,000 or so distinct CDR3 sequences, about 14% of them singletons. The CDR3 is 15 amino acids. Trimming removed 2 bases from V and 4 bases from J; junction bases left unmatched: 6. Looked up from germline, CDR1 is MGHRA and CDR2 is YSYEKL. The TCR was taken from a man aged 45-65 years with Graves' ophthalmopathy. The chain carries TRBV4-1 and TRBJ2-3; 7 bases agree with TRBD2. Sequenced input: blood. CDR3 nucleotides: TGCGCCAGCAGCCAATTCCCGGGGGGATCAGATACGCAGTATTTT. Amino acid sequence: CASSQFPGGSDTQYF.